The 32 T cell receptor beta chains below come from one sample, sequenced in a study of blood T cell repertoires in COVID-19. Profiling relied on immunoSEQ multiplex PCR, and the TCRdb table lists in-frame clones only, not all of them. The repertoire holds roughly 150,000 clones, with more than 65% as singletons. The sample consisted of peripheral blood. The receptors shown here come from a woman aged 45-65 years in a cohort sampled during active or convalescent COVID-19.

The chain carries TRBV19 and TRBJ1-3, with D maybe TRBD1 (6 bases). The CDR3 covers 16 residues. V lost 6 bases and J lost 3, with 18 bases in between. Germline assignment: CDR1 LNHDA and CDR2 SQIVND (reference sequence). CDR3 DNA: TGTGCCAGTAGCGAGACCCAGGGGTCTGGTGGAAACACCATATATTTT. This gives the protein CASSETQGSGGNTIYF.

The chain combines TRBV7-8 with TRBJ2-1, with 13 bases identical to TRBD2. The CDR3 extends over 14 amino acids. The V gene end was trimmed by 4 bases and the J gene end by 16 bases; junction bases not matched to a gene: 10. Germline V gene lookup returns CDR1 SGHVS and CDR2 FQNEAQ. Here the CDR3 reads CASSSWTSGGIHFF. Written as DNA, the CDR3 is TGTGCCAGCAGCTCCTGGACTAGCGGGGGCATCCACTTCTTC.

This chain links TRBV3-1 (or the pseudogene TRBV3-2) with TRBJ1-6, with D maybe TRBD1 (5 bases). CDR3 length equals 12 residues. Germline V gives CDR1 LGHDT, CDR2 YNNKEL (reference sequence). Trimming left V 4 bases short and J 16 bases short, with 14 bases between. The chain's CDR3 is CASSPNRRVLHF. CDR3 nucleotides: TGTGCCAGCAGCCCTAACAGGAGAGTACTCCACTTT.

The rearrangement uses TRBV19 and TRBJ1-1, with a possible D match to TRBD1 (5 bases). CDR1 is LNHDA, CDR2 SQIVND, per germline (reference sequence). This CDR3 is 15 amino acids long. V was shortened by 7 bases and J by 9 bases, with 24 bases between the two germline ends. The CDR3 sequence: CASIPGKSGGGQAFF. Written as DNA, the CDR3 is TGTGCCAGTATTCCAGGGAAATCGGGGGGAGGGCAAGCTTTCTTT.

The J gene is TRBJ2-1, the V gene TRBV29-1; maybe TRBD2 (6 bases). The CDR3 length is 13 residues. The germline V gene has CDR1 SQVTM and CDR2 ANQGSEA. The V gene lost 3 bases and the J gene lost 7 bases, with 13 bases spanning the gap. CDR3 in amino acids: CSVEWAGSNEQFF. The CDR3 nucleotides are TGCAGCGTTGAGTGGGCCGGGAGTAATGAGCAGTTCTTC.

This chain uses TRBV19 with TRBJ1-1; TRBD1 aligns across 10 bases. The trim removed 5 bases at V and 6 bases at J, leaving 9 bases unmatched. Germline CDR1 LNHDA, CDR2 SQIVND (reference sequence). This CDR3 contains 15 residues. DNA for the CDR3: TGTGCCAGTAGTCGGACAGGGGGTGGTTTCGCTGAAGCTTTCTTT. Translation gives CASSRTGGGFAEAFF.

This chain connects TRBV7-9 to TRBJ2-1, with D perhaps TRBD1 (6 bases). V was clipped by 5 bases and J by 8 bases, with 13 bases between them. CDR1 is SEHNR and CDR2 is FQNEAQ in the germline V gene (reference sequence). CDR3 length equals 13 residues. CDR3 loop: CASSLQGRDEQFF. The CDR3 DNA reads as TGTGCCAGCAGCCTACAGGGCCGGGATGAGCAGTTCTTC.

The chain carries TRBV7-2 and TRBJ2-3, with D unclear. Germline V gives CDR1 SGHTA, CDR2 FQGNSA. The length of the CDR3 is 12 residues. V was shortened by 5 bases and J by 4 bases, with 7 bases between the two germline ends. The CDR3 spells CASSPRSDTQYF. As DNA, the CDR3 is TGTGCCAGCAGCCCACGGTCAGATACGCAGTATTTT.

The chain joins TRBV3-1 (or the pseudogene TRBV3-2) to TRBJ1-1; 7 bases match TRBD1. The CDR3 covers 16 residues. V lost 4 bases and J lost 1; bases outside the gene matches: 9. Germline values: CDR1 LGHDT, CDR2 YNNKEL (reference sequence). CDR3 sequence: CASSPTPGQTNTEAFF. The DNA for the CDR3 is TGTGCCAGCAGCCCGACCCCGGGACAGACGAACACTGAAGCTTTCTTT.

To note about this clone: The germline gene is not matched at one end of the junction; a read error may be the cause. The V call is TRBV6-1, the J call TRBJ1-3, with D perhaps matching TRBD1 (6 bases). Germline V gives CDR1 MNHNS, CDR2 SASEGT. The CDR3 is 14 residues long. CDR3: CASGDDRSGNTIYF. CDR3 DNA: TGTGCCAGCGGTGATGACAGGAGTGGAAACACCATATATTTT.

The chain recombines TRBV10-3 with TRBJ1-1; D uncertain. The V and J ends lost 0 bases and 10 bases respectively, with 12 bases between them. The CDR3 has 13 residues. Germline V CDR1 and CDR2: ENHRY, SYGVKD. For the CDR3, the DNA is TGTGCCATCAGTGAGTCAGGGCCCGAGGGAGCTTTCTTT. Amino acids: CAISESGPEGAFF.

V gene TRBV5-8 combines with J gene TRBJ2-5, with D tentatively TRBD1 (5 bases). Trimming took off 4 bases at V and 5 bases at J, with 15 bases between the two ends. The CDR3 runs to 14 residues. Germline CDR1 is SGHTS and CDR2 is YDEGEE. CDR3 protein: CASSRWGRDETQYF. DNA for the CDR3: TGTGCCAGCAGCCGCTGGGGCAGGGATGAGACCCAGTACTTC.

V and J are TRBV9 and TRBJ2-2, with D possibly being TRBD2 (5 bases). The CDR3 length is 14 residues. Trimming took off 4 bases at V and 8 bases at J, with 15 bases between the two ends. Per the germline V gene, CDR1 is SGDLS and CDR2 is YYNGEE. The CDR3 sequence is CASSIGLMRGELFF. DNA of the CDR3: TGTGCCAGCAGCATTGGACTGATGAGAGGGGAGCTGTTTTTT.

The chain joins TRBV9 to TRBJ2-1, with 8 bases fitting TRBD2. CDR1 is SGDLS and CDR2 is YYNGEE in the germline V gene. The V gene end was trimmed by 6 bases and the J gene end by 9 bases; junction bases not matched to a gene: 8. The CDR3 consists of 13 residues. The CDR3 nucleotides read TGTGCCAGCATGAATAGCGGGGCCGGTGAGCAGTTCTTC. Translation gives CASMNSGAGEQFF.

The chain has TRBV16 and TRBJ2-7, with 8 bases matching TRBD1. V dropped 1 base and J dropped 0; count of bases not matched to a gene: 8. Germline V gene data show CDR1 as KGHSY and CDR2 as FQNENV. The CDR3 covers 17 residues. CDR3 loop: CASSQWVRGRFSYEQYF. DNA for the CDR3: TGTGCCAGCAGCCAATGGGTCAGGGGGCGATTCTCCTACGAGCAGTACTTC.

The chain recombines TRBV27 with TRBJ2-5; D uncertain. Germline CDR1 MNHEY, CDR2 SMNVEV (reference sequence). V lost 1 base and J lost 4, with 13 bases in between. This CDR3 contains 15 residues. The CDR3 protein is CASSLYGQVPETQYF. The CDR3 bases are TGTGCCAGCAGTTTATATGGGCAGGTCCCAGAGACCCAGTACTTC.

This sequence joins TRBV6-5 and TRBJ2-5; possible D gene TRBD1, 6 bases. CDR1 is MNHEY and CDR2 is SVGAGI in the germline V gene. CDR3 length: 16 amino acids. V was pared by 2 bases and J by 0 bases, with 13 bases between. CDR3 region: CASSYPSRDNQETQYF. For the CDR3, the DNA is TGTGCCAGCAGTTACCCGTCCCGGGACAACCAAGAGACCCAGTACTTC.

This clone was counted once. The CDR3 loop is CASSSWGDYGYTF. CDR3 coding DNA: TGTGCCAGCAGCTCCTGGGGAGACTATGGCTACACCTTC. This chain joins TRBV11-2 and TRBJ1-2, with D uncertain. The CDR3 runs to 13 residues. V lost 4 bases, J lost 3 bases, and 9 bases lay in between. The germline V gene has CDR1 SGHAT and CDR2 FQNNGV.

This chain connects TRBV19 to TRBJ1-5; the match to TRBD1 covers 7 bases. This CDR3 has 13 residues. From germline, CDR1 is LNHDA and CDR2 SQIVND (reference sequence). The V gene end was trimmed by 9 bases and the J gene end by 5 bases; junction bases not matched to a gene: 7. The CDR3 reads CASRGQQDQPQHF. CDR3 nucleotide sequence: TGTGCCAGCAGGGGACAGCAGGATCAGCCCCAGCATTTT.

This chain connects TRBV7-9 to TRBJ1-1, with D hard to call. Trimming stripped 8 bases from V and 7 bases from J, with 14 bases between. The CDR3 covers 12 residues. Per germline, CDR1 SEHNR and CDR2 FQNEAQ (reference sequence). The CDR3 DNA reads as TGTGCCAGCGGGCTAACGGCCAGTGAAGCTTTCTTT. This encodes CASGLTASEAFF.

This chain connects TRBV5-8 to TRBJ2-1; 8 nucleotides align to TRBD1. This CDR3 has 15 residues. V was clipped by 3 bases and J by 9 bases; unmatched bases: 11. The germline V gene has CDR1 SGHTS and CDR2 YDEGEE. The CDR3 is CASSYPTGAGSEQFF. The DNA for the CDR3 is TGTGCCAGCAGCTATCCGACAGGGGCGGGGAGTGAGCAGTTCTTC.

This rearrangement joins TRBV13 to TRBJ2-1; D possibly corresponds to TRBD2 (6 bases). The germline V gene encodes CDR1 PRHDT and CDR2 FYEKMQ (reference sequence). The CDR3 spans 14 residues. Trimming took off 1 base at V and 5 bases at J, with 9 bases between the two ends. The CDR3 reads CASSLEGGNNEQFF. The CDR3 DNA is TGTGCCAGCAGCTTAGAGGGAGGCAACAATGAGCAGTTCTTC. Drawing the rest from reference TRBV13 and TRBJ2-1, the complete variable domain is AAGVIQSPRHLIKEKRETATLKCYPIPRHDTVYWYQQGPGQDPQFLISFYEKMQSDKGSIPDRFSAQQFSDYHSELNMSSLELGDSALYFCASSLEGGNNEQFFGPGTRLTVL.

The genes are TRBV19 and TRBJ1-3; D call uncertain. CDR1 is LNHDA, CDR2 SQIVND, per germline (reference sequence). Trimming took off 8 bases at V and 8 bases at J, with 10 bases between the two ends. This CDR3 region has 11 residues. Written as DNA, the CDR3 is TGTGCCAGTCAACAGAGACACACCATATATTTT. It codes for CASQQRHTIYF.

The J gene is TRBJ1-1, the V gene TRBV6-5, with D tentatively TRBD1 (5 bases). V was trimmed by 2 bases and J by 2 bases, leaving 15 bases between them. The germline CDR1 and CDR2 sequences are MNHEY and SVGAGI. CDR3 length: 16 residues. In DNA, the CDR3 is TGTGCCAGCAGTTACGGGGCAGGTGCCGGAAACACTGAAGCTTTCTTT. Its protein product is CASSYGAGAGNTEAFF.

This chain uses TRBV11-2 with TRBJ1-1; D gene unclear. Germline V CDR1 and CDR2: SGHAT, FQNNGV. The CDR3 totals 14 residues. The V end lost 1 base, the J end lost 0 bases, and 6 bases lay between the germline ends. The CDR3: CASSLAVMNTEAFF. DNA for the CDR3: TGTGCCAGCAGCTTAGCCGTAATGAACACTGAAGCTTTCTTT.

This chain connects TRBV12-3 or TRBV12-4 to TRBJ1-6; D is unresolved. This CDR3 has 12 residues. Trimming removed 7 bases at V and 10 bases at J, with 11 bases between. CDR3 DNA: TGTGCCAGCACAACAGCACCGTCACCCCTCCACTTT. Translated: CASTTAPSPLHF.

The rearrangement links TRBV5-1 to TRBJ2-3; 8 bases map to TRBD1. The CDR3 covers 14 residues. The V and J ends lost 5 bases and 5 bases, in that order; junction bases with no gene match: 7. The germline V gene has CDR1 SGHRS and CDR2 YFSETQ. CDR3 sequence (DNA): TGCGCCAGCAGTTCAGGGGGCGGTAAAGATACGCAGTATTTT. This gives the protein CASSSGGGKDTQYF.

V and J are TRBV24-1 and TRBJ1-5; D remains unclear. Germline CDR1 KGHDR, CDR2 SFDVKD. Trimming shortened V by 3 bases and J by 3 bases, and 8 bases separated the two germline ends. The CDR3 is made up of 14 amino acids. The CDR3, as DNA: TGTGCCACCAGTGATCCGGGAGACAATCAGCCCCAGCATTTT. This sequence encodes CATSDPGDNQPQHF.

V and J are TRBV9 and TRBJ1-4; D may be TRBD1 (5 bases). Looked up from germline, CDR1 is SGDLS and CDR2 is YYNGEE. Between the trimmed V and J ends, which lost 10 bases and 8 bases, there was a span of 12 bases. This CDR3 region has 11 residues. The chain's CDR3 is CAGHTGEKLFF. The DNA of the CDR3 is TGTGCCGGCCATACAGGCGAAAAACTGTTTTTT.

This chain connects TRBV14 to TRBJ1-2, with no clear D. Germline V gene lookup returns CDR1 SGHDN and CDR2 FVKESK. The CDR3 extends over 13 amino acids. The ends were cut back, 1 base at V and 7 bases at J, with 10 bases in the middle. CDR3 sequence: CASSQVFTGGYTF. CDR3 in DNA: TGTGCCAGCAGCCAAGTTTTTACGGGTGGCTACACCTTC.

The rearrangement uses TRBV14 and TRBJ2-1, with a weak D call TRBD1 (5 bases). CDR3 length: 15 residues. Between the trimmed V and J ends, which lost 0 bases and 8 bases, there was a span of 14 bases. Germline values: CDR1 SGHDN, CDR2 FVKESK. This chain's CDR3 is CASSQDLGASHEQFF. The CDR3 DNA follows: TGTGCCAGCAGCCAAGACTTAGGGGCGAGCCATGAGCAGTTCTTC.

The V gene is TRBV2, the J gene TRBJ1-1; 7 bases align to TRBD1. CDR1 and CDR2 from the germline V gene are SNHLY and FYNNEI. The ends lost 8 bases at V and 8 bases at J; junction bases unmatched: 8. This CDR3 spans 12 amino acids. CDR3: CASYRGPPEAFF. The DNA of the CDR3 is TGTGCCAGCTACAGGGGCCCCCCGGAAGCTTTCTTT.